The present entry profiles one T cell receptor (beta chain) with its context. The data are from a study of shared clonotypes between healthy human individuals. Whole-study context: The donors, a couple of women and three men, were aged 18 to 49.

Measured with immunoSEQ multiplex PCR; TCRdb has only the in-frame clones, and not every one. The table shows 2 million to 2.5 million clones, with approximately 96% occurring only once. Donation came from healthy HIV-negative adults that had no recent acute infections or vaccinations. Trimming took off 3 bases at V and 7 bases at J, with 7 bases between the two ends. The CDR3 has 11 residues. The germline gives CDR1 SEHNR, CDR2 FQNEAQ (reference sequence). V usage is TRBV7-9 and J usage is TRBJ2-7; D gene uncertain. Sequencing was performed on naive CD4+ T cells sorted from blood. As to subset: CD45RA+ positively selected. The source is a man between 18 and 29 years old in good health. CDR3: CASSFRAEQYF. Written as DNA, the CDR3 is TGTGCCAGCAGCTTCCGGGCAGAGCAGTACTTC.